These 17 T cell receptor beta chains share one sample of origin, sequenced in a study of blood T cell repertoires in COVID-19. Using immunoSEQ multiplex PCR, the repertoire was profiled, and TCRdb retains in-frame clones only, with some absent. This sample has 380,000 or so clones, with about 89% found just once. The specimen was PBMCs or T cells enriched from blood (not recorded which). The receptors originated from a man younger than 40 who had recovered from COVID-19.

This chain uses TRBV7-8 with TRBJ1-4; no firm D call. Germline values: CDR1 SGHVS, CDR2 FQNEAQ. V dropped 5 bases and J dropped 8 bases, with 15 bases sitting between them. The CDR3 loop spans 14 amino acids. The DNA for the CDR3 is TGTGCCAGCAGCGTAGGCCCGGGGTGGGAAAAACTGTTTTTT. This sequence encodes CASSVGPGWEKLFF.

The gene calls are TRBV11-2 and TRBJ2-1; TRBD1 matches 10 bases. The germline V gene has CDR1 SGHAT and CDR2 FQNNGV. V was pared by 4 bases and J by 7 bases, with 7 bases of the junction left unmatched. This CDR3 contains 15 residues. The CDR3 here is CASSSDRGLGNEQFF. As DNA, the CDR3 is TGTGCCAGCAGCTCAGACAGGGGGCTTGGAAATGAGCAGTTCTTC. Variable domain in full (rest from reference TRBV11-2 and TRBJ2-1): EAGVAQSPRYKIIEKRQSVAFWCNPISGHATLYWYQQILGQGPKLLIQFQNNGVVDDSQLPKDRFSAERLKGVDSTLKIQPAKLEDSAVYLCASSSDRGLGNEQFFGPGTRLTVL.

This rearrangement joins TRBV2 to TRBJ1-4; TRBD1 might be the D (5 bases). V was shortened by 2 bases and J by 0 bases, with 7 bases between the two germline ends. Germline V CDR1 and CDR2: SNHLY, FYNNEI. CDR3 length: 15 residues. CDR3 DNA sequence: TGTGCCAGCAGTGAACAGGGCTCAACTAATGAAAAACTGTTTTTT. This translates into CASSEQGSTNEKLFF.

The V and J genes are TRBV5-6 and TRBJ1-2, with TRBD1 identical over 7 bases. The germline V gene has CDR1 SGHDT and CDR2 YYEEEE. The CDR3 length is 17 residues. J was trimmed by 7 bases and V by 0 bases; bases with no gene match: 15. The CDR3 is CASSLAFRDVSGGGYTF. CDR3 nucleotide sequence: TGTGCCAGCAGCTTGGCGTTTAGGGACGTCTCAGGGGGTGGCTACACCTTC.

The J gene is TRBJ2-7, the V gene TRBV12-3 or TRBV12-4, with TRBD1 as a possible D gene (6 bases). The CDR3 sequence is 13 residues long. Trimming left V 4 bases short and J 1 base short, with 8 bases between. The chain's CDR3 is CASSSGTSYEQYF. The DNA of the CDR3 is TGTGCCAGCAGTTCCGGGACATCCTACGAGCAGTACTTC.

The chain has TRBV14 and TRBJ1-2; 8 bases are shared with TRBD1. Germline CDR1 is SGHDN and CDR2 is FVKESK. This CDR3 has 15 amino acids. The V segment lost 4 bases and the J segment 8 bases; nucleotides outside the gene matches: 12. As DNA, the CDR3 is TGTGCCAGCAGCCCCAGAGGGGCAGGGGGCAAAGGCTACACCTTC. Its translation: CASSPRGAGGKGYTF.

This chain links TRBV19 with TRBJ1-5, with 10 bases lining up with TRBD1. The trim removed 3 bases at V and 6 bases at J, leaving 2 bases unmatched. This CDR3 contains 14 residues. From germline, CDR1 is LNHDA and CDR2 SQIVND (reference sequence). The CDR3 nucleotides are TGTGCCAGTAGTATGGGACAGGGGCTTCAGCCCCAGCATTTT. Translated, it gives CASSMGQGLQPQHF. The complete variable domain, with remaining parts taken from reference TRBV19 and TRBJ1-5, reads DGGITQSPKYLFRKEGQNVTLSCEQNLNHDAMYWYRQDPGQGLRLIYYSQIVNDFQKGDIAEGYSVSREKKESFPLTVTSAQKNPTAFYLCASSMGQGLQPQHFGDGTRLSIL.

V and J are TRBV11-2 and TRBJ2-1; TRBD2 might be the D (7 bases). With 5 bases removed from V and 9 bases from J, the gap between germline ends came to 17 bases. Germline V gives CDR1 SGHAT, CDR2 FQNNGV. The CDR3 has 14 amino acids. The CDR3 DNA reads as TGTGCCAGCAGCCCCCTTGCGGGGGCGACTGAGCAGTTCTTC. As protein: CASSPLAGATEQFF.

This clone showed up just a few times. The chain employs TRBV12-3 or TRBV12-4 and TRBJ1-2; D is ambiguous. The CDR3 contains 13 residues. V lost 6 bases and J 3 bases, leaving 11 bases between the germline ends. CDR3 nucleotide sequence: TGTGCCAGCAGCTCAGCGATGGACTATGGCTACACCTTC. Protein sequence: CASSSAMDYGYTF.

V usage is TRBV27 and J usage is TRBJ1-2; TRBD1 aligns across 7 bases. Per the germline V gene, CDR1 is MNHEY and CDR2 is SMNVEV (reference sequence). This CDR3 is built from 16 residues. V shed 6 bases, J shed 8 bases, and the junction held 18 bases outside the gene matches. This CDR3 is CASSAELDRAWEGYTF. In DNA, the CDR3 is TGTGCCAGCAGCGCCGAACTCGACAGGGCGTGGGAGGGCTACACCTTC.

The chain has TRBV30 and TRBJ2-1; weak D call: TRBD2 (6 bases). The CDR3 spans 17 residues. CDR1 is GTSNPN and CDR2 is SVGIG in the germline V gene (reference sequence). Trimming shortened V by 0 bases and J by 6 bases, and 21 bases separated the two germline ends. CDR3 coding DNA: TGTGCCTGGAGTGTACCCCTATCCGGTATAGCGGCCAATGAGCAGTTCTTC. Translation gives CAWSVPLSGIAANEQFF.

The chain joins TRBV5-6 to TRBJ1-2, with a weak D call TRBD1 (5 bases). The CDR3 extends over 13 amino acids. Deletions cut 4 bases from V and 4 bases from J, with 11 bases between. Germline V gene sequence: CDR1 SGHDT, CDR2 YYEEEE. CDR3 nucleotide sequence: TGTGCCAGCAGCCCCCCAGGGTTCTATGGCTACACCTTC. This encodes CASSPPGFYGYTF.

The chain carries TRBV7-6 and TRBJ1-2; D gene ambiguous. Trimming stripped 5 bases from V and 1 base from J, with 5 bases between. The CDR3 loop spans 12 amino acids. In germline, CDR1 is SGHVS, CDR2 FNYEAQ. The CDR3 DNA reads TGTGCCAGCAGCAACGGTAACTATGGCTACACCTTC. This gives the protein CASSNGNYGYTF.

Written as DNA, the CDR3 is TGCGCCAGCAGCATGGGACAGGGGGTCTACACAGATACGCAGTATTTT. Protein product: CASSMGQGVYTDTQYF. V and J are TRBV5-1 and TRBJ2-3, with TRBD1 matching over 11 bases. The V and J ends lost 4 bases and 2 bases, in that order; junction bases with no gene match: 6. The CDR3 length is 16 residues. Per the germline V gene, CDR1 is SGHRS and CDR2 is YFSETQ.

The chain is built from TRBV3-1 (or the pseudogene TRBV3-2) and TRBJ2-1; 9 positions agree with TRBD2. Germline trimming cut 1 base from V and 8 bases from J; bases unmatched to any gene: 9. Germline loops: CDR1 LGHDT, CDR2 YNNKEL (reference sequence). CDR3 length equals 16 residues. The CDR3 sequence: CASSQGFSSGVYEQFF. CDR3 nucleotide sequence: TGTGCCAGCAGCCAAGGCTTTTCTAGCGGGGTATATGAGCAGTTCTTC.

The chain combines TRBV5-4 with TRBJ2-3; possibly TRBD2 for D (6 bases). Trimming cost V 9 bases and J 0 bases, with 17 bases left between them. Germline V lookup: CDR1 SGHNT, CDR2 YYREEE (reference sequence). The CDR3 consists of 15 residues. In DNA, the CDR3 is TGTGCCACTATAGCGGAGCGATCTAGCACAGATACGCAGTATTTT. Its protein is CATIAERSSTDTQYF. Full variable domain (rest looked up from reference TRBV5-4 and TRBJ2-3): ETGVTQSPTHLIKTRGQQVTLRCSSQSGHNTVSWYQQALGQGPQFIFQYYREEENGRGNFPPRFSGLQFPNYSSELNVNALELDDSALYLCATIAERSSTDTQYFGPGTRLTVL.

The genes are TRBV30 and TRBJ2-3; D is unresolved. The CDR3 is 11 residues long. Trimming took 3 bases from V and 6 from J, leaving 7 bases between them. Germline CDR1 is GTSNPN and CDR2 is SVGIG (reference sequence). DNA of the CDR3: TGTGCCTGGAGAAGAGGCGATACGCAGTATTTT. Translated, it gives CAWRRGDTQYF.